This T cell receptor beta chain was observed in a study of radiation and T cells in renal cell carcinoma. Time point specified: blood 4 weeks post-SBRT, at nephrectomy. The treatment here: 15 Gy SBRT to primary tumor, nephrectomy 4 weeks later. The protocol was immunoSEQ multiplex PCR, while the TCRdb copy is restricted to in-frame clones and leaves out a portion. Altogether about 140,000 clones are present, roughly 90% being singletons, with the ten largest covering 15% to 20%. The CDR3 spans 12 residues. V lost 1 base to trimming and J lost 8 bases, with 7 bases between them. Germline V gene lookup returns CDR1 SSHAT and CDR2 FNYEAQ (reference sequence).

This sequence originates from a woman in her 50s with renal cell carcinoma. The material sequenced was blood, taken from a patient whose treatment included radiotherapy and nephrectomy. The chain recombines TRBV7-7 with TRBJ2-3; no clear D gene. The CDR3 sequence: CASSLDGVTQYF. Here the CDR3 DNA reads TGTGCCAGCAGCTTAGACGGTGTTACGCAGTATTTT.